The entry below gives a single T cell receptor (beta chain) sequence along with its context. No antigen is known for it. The PCR employed 60 Vbeta primers together with 13 Jbeta primers. Per the original methods: Unique TCR beta chains numbered about 79 million in a later analysis, with around 12 million shared. Libraries were prepared by immunoSEQ multiplex PCR; TCRdb keeps only in-frame clonotypes and omits some of them. That table is the source of V, J and clone size, and D and trimming were worked out from the DNA. Of 150,000 to 200,000 clones in the sample, roughly four fifths were seen once. The CDR3 extends over 16 amino acids. Looked up from germline, CDR1 is LGHNA and CDR2 is YNFKEQ. Trimming removed 1 base from V and 0 bases from J, with 10 bases in between. This sample was taken from a study of cytomegalovirus exposure and HLA in healthy donors. Study outcomes and limitations: Presence/absence analyses assumed roughly uniform sequencing depth across donors, which may not hold. In a later analysis, a missense DCLRE1C variant was linked to TCR beta V- and J-gene trimming.

Sample: PBMCs. The V call is TRBV4-2, the J call TRBJ2-1, with unresolved D. The TCR comes from a man aged 50 or older in good health and CMV-seronegative. CDR3 loop: CASSQGGPSSYNEQFF. The CDR3 DNA reads TGTGCCAGCAGCCAAGGAGGTCCCTCCTCCTACAATGAGCAGTTCTTC.